A selection of T cell receptor beta chains follows, all from one sample in a study of cytomegalovirus exposure and HLA in healthy donors. Data came from immunoSEQ multiplex PCR; TCRdb stores just in-frame clones and leaves some out. The top ten hold 8% of the sample, which has a few hundred thousand clones, about 80% seen once. The specimen sequenced was PBMCs. All receptors come from a woman aged 60-70 years in good health and CMV-seropositive. Both conserved end residues are part of each CDR3. A D gene is named only where the DNA matches it firmly. Only part of the rows carry a size: once, few, many, or a class if the clone is expanded.

>TRBJ1-2|TRBV15|NA|15|NA
CATSRPPAGAYGYTF
TGTGCCACCAGCAGACCCCCGGCAGGTGCCTATGGCTACACCTTC
>TRBJ2-7|TRBV12-2|NA|15|NA
CASRPLSGPTYEQYF
TGTGCAAGTCGCCCACTTAGCGGGCCTACCTACGAGCAGTACTTC
>TRBJ1-1|TRBV15|NA|13|NA
CATSRAGGEEAFF
TGTGCCACCAGCAGAGCGGGCGGGGAGGAAGCCTTCTTT
>TRBJ2-3|TRBV13|NA|15|NA
CASSLAGVRTDTQYF
TGTGCCAGCAGCTTAGCGGGAGTGCGCACAGATACGCAGTATTTT
>TRBJ1-1|TRBV28|NA|17|NA
CASSLITGIQRSTEAFF
TGTGCCAGCAGTCTGATTACCGGGATCCAAAGGAGTACTGAAGCTTTCTTT
>TRBJ2-3|TRBV10-1|NA|15|TRBD2
CASGTGGPSTDTQYF
TGCGCCAGTGGAACGGGAGGGCCAAGCACAGATACGCAGTATTTT
>TRBJ2-3|TRBV6-1|once|15|TRBD2
CASSGTSGRTDTQYF
TGTGCCAGCAGTGGGACTAGCGGGAGAACAGATACGCAGTATTTT
>TRBJ1-2|TRBV6-4|once|17|TRBD1
CASSSFYPAGQGNGYTF
TGTGCCAGCAGTTCCTTCTACCCTGCGGGACAGGGGAATGGCTACACCTTC
>TRBJ2-7|TRBV27|NA|15|TRBD2
CASSLSAGGGYEQYF
TGTGCCAGCAGTTTATCGGCGGGAGGAGGCTACGAGCAGTACTTC
>TRBJ2-2|TRBV4-1|NA|16|TRBD1
CASSHVPGQGSGELFF
TGCGCCAGCAGCCACGTACCGGGACAGGGTTCCGGGGAGCTGTTTTTT